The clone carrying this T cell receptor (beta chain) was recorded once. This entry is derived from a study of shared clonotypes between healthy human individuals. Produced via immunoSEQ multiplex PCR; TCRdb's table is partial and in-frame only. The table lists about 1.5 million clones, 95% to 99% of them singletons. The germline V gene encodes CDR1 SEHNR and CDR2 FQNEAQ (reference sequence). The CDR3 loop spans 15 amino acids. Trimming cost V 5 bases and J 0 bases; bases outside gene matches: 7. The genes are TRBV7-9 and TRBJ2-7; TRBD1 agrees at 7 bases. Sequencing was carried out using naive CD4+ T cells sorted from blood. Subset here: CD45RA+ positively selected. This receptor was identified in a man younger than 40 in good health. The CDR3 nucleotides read TGTGCCAGCAGCCTCACAGGGGCGTACTCCTACGAGCAGTACTTC. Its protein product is CASSLTGAYSYEQYF.